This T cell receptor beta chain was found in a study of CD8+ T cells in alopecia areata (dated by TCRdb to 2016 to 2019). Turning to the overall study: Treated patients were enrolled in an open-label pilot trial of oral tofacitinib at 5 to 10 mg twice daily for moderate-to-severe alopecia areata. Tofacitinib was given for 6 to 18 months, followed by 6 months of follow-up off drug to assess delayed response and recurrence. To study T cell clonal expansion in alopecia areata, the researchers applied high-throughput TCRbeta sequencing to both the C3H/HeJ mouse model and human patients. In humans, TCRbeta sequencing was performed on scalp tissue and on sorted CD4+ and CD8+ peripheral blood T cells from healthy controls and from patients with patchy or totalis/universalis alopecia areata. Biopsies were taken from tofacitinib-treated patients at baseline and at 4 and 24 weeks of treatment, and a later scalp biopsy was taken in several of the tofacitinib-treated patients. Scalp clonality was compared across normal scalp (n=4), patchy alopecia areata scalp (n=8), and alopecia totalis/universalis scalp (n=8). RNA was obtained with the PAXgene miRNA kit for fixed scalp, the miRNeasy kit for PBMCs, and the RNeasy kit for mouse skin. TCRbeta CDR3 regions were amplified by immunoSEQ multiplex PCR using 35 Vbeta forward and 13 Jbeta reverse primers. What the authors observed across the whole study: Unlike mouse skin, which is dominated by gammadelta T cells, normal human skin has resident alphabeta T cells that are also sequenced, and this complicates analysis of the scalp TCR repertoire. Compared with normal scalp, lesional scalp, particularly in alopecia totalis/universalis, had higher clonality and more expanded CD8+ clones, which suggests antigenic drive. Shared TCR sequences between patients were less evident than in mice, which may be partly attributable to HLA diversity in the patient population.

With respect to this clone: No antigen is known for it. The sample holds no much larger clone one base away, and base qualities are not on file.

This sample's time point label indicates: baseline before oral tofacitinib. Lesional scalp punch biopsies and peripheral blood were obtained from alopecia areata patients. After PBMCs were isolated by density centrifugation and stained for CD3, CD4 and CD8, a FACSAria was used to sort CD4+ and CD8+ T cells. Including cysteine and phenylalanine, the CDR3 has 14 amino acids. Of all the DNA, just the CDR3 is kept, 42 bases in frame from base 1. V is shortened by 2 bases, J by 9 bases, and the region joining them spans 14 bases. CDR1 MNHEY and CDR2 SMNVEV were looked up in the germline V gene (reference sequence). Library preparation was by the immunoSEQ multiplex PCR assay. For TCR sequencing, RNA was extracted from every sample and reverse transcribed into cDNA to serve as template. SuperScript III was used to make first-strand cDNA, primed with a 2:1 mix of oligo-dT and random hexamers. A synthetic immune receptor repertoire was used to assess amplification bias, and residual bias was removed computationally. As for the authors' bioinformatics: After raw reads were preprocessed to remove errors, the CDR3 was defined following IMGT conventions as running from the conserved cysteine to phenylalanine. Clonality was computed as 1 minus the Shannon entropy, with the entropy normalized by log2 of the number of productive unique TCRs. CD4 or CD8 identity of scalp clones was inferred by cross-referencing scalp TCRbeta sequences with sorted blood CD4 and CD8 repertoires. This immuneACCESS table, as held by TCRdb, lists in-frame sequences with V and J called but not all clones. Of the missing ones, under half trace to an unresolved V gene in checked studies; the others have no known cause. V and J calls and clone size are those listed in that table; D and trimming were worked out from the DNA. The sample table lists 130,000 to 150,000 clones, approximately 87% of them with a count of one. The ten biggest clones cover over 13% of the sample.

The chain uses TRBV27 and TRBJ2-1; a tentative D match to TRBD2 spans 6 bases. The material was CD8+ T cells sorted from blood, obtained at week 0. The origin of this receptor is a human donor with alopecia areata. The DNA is TGTGCCAGCAGTTTAACTAGCAATAGAGGTGAGCAGTTCTTC. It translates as CASSLTSNRGEQFF.